Detailed here is one TCR beta chain. Its antigen is unknown. A read error may be the cause here, since a much bigger clone is one base away. TCRdb re-called the PCR reads with MiXCR, one entry per CDR3 protein. The sample includes about 89,000 distinct CDR3 sequences, under 20% of them seen just once. This record belongs to a study of molecular identifiers for immune sequencing clone quantification. Overall study findings and caveats: Clones that exceeded 20 RNA copies held over 98% of effector molecules, yet under 1% in naive cells. Barcode collisions between identical TCR molecules could shrink estimates of highly expanded clone sizes.

The germline CDR1 and CDR2 sequences are MNHEY and SVGEGT. The CDR3 extends over 14 amino acids. Libraries used roughly 18,000 to 1,000,000 sorted naive CD8 T cells and 10%, 30% or 50% RNA input. This chain connects TRBV6-2 or TRBV6-3 to TRBJ2-7; no firm D call. Sequencing input: naive CD8+ T cells from blood, with Jurkat cell RNA spiked in. Sample subset: FACS-sorted CD8+CD4-CCR7+CD45RA+ naive T cells. This TCR was sampled from a human donor in good health. Some libraries in this study had Jurkat cell RNA spiked in. The CDR3 nucleotides read TGTGCCAGCAGTTTGACTCAGAGCTCCTACGAGCAGAACTTC. Translated: CASSLTQSSYEQNF.